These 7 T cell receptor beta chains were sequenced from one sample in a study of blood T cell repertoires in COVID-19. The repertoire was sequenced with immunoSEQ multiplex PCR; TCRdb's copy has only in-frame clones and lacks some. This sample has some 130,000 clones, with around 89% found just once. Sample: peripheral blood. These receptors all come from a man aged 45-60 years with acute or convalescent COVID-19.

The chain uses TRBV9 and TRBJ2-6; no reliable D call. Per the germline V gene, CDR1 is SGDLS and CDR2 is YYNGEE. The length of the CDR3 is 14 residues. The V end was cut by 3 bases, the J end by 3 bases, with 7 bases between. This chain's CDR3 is CASSDNGGANVLTF. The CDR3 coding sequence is TGTGCCAGCAGCGACAATGGTGGGGCCAACGTCCTGACTTTC.

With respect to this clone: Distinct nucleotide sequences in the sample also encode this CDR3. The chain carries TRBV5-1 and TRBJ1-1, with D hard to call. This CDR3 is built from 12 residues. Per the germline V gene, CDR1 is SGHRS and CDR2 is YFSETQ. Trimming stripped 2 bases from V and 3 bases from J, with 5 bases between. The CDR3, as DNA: TGCGCCAGCAGCTTCGGGGACACTGAAGCTTTCTTT. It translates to CASSFGDTEAFF.

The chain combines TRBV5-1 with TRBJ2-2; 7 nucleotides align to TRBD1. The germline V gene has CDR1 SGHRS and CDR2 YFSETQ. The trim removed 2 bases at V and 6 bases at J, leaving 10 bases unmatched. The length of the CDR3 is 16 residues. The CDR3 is CASSLYEQGNAGELFF. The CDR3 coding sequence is TGCGCCAGCAGCTTATACGAACAGGGGAATGCCGGGGAGCTGTTTTTT.

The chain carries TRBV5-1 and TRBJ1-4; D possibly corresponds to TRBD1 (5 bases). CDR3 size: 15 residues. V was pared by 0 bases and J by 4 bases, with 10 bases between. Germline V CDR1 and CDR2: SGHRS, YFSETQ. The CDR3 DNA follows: TGCGCCAGCAGCTTGGCTCCACAGGTTAATGAAAAACTGTTTTTT. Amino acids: CASSLAPQVNEKLFF.

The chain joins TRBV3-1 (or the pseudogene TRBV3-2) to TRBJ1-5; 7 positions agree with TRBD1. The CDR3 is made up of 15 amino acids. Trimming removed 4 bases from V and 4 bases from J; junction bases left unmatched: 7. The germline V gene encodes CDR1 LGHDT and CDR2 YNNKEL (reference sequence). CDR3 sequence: CASSRATGKNQPQHF. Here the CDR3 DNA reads TGTGCCAGCAGCCGTGCGACAGGGAAGAATCAGCCCCAGCATTTT.

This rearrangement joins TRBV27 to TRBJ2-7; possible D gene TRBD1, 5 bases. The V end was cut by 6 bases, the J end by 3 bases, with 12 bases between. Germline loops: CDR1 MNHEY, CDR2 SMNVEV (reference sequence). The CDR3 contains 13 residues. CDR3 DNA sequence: TGTGCCAGCAGCATTGACAGTAACTACGAGCAGTACTTC. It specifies CASSIDSNYEQYF.

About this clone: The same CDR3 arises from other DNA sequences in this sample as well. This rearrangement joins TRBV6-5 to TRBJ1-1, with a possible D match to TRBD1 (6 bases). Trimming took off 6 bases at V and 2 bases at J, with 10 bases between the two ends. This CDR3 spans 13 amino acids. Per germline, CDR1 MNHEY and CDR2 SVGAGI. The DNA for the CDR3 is TGTGCCAGCAGCCAACAGGGAAACACTGAAGCTTTCTTT. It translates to CASSQQGNTEAFF.